The rows below give T cell receptor beta chains drawn from one sample of a study of cytomegalovirus exposure and HLA in healthy donors. TCRdb's table, derived via immunoSEQ multiplex PCR, lists solely in-frame clones and lacks some. The sample holds 180,000 or so clones, 9.5% seen once. The specimen was PBMCs. Every receptor here comes from a woman in her twenties or thirties in good health and CMV-seropositive. Both conserved end residues are part of each CDR3. Fields, in order: clone size, J gene, V gene, D gene, CDR3 protein, CDR3 DNA. The D gene is left open where the match is weak. Some rows mark clone size as missing; the rest say once, few, many or name a class of expanded clone.

-,TRBJ2-7,TRBV27,TRBD2,CASSSLRGGLQYEQYF,TGTGCCAGCAGTTCCTTACGGGGGGGGCTACAGTACGAGCAGTACTTC
-,TRBJ1-1,TRBV18,-,CASSPMSGYTEAFF,TGTGCCAGCTCACCGATGAGCGGCTACACTGAAGCTTTCTTT
few,TRBJ1-2,TRBV5-1,-,CASSEDGNISGGYTF,TGCGCCAGCAGCGAGGACGGGAACATATCGGGTGGCTACACCTTC
-,TRBJ2-7,TRBV5-8,-,CASSLNSGLIVREQYF,TGTGCCAGCAGCTTGAATTCAGGGTTGATTGTTCGAGAGCAGTACTTC
few,TRBJ1-1,TRBV10-2,-,CASKAGVFTEAFF,TGCGCAAGTAAGGCAGGGGTATTCACTGAAGCTTTCTTT
-,TRBJ1-1,TRBV13,TRBD1,CASSSTGGAPMNTEAFF,TGTGCCAGCAGCTCAACAGGGGGCGCACCCATGAACACTGAAGCTTTCTTT
-,TRBJ2-5,TRBV5-1,-,CASSGGRSNQETQYF,TGCGCCAGCAGCGGGGGGAGGTCGAACCAAGAGACCCAGTACTTC
-,TRBJ2-6,TRBV30,TRBD2,CAWSEEREAGANVLTF,TGTGCCTGGAGTGAAGAGCGGGAGGCCGGGGCCAACGTCCTGACTTTC
few,TRBJ2-3,TRBV27,-,CASSRGMWPDTQYF,TGTGCCAGCAGTCGGGGGATGTGGCCAGATACGCAGTATTTT
few,TRBJ2-7,TRBV29-1,TRBD2,CSVRPGSGRYEQYF,TGCAGCGTTAGGCCTGGTAGCGGGAGATACGAGCAGTACTTC
-,TRBJ2-1,TRBV5-4,-,CASSLDGKSYNEQFF,TGTGCCAGCAGCTTGGACGGGAAGTCCTACAATGAGCAGTTCTTC
-,TRBJ2-5,TRBV6-1,TRBD1,CASSAQPRGGTGGQETQYF,TGTGCCAGCAGTGCCCAACCGAGGGGGGGGACAGGGGGCCAAGAGACCCAGTACTTC
few,TRBJ2-5,TRBV5-1,-,CASSTGDSETQYF,TGCGCCAGCAGCACGGGTGATTCGGAGACCCAGTACTTC
many,TRBJ2-1,TRBV9,TRBD2,CASSVGRLAGETSYNEQFF,TGTGCCAGCAGCGTAGGGCGACTAGCGGGAGAGACCTCCTACAATGAGCAGTTCTTC
few,TRBJ2-7,TRBV28,-,CASMNTGTYEQYF,TGTGCCAGCATGAACACAGGGACCTACGAGCAGTACTTC
few,TRBJ2-7,TRBV5-1,-,CASSDNYEQYF,TGCGCCAGCAGCGACAACTACGAGCAGTACTTC
few,TRBJ2-7,TRBV2,-,CASSRDPTGF,TGTGCCAGCAGTAGAGACCCAACAGGCTTC
few,TRBJ2-5,TRBV10-1,TRBD1,CASSESGDRGMRETQYF,TGCGCCAGCAGTGAGTCGGGGGACAGGGGCATGAGAGAGACCCAGTACTTC
few,TRBJ2-7,TRBV14,TRBD1,CASSQYRGFYEQYF,TGTGCCAGCAGCCAGTACAGGGGGTTCTACGAGCAGTACTTC
-,TRBJ2-6,TRBV11-2,-,CASRIQGANVLTF,TGTGCCAGCAGGATTCAGGGGGCCAACGTCCTGACTTTC
few,TRBJ2-5,TRBV18,TRBD2,CASSPGLAAGYQETQYF,TGTGCCAGCTCACCTGGACTAGCGGCTGGGTACCAAGAGACCCAGTACTTC
-,TRBJ2-2,TRBV7-9,-,CASVSSVNTGELFF,TGTGCCAGCGTTTCTAGCGTGAACACCGGGGAGCTGTTTTTT
few,TRBJ2-5,TRBV30,TRBD1,CAWSLGTVQETQYF,TGTGCCTGGAGTCTCGGGACAGTCCAAGAGACCCAGTACTTC
-,TRBJ1-1,TRBV5-1,-,CASSGRDATEAFF,TGCGCCAGCAGCGGCAGGGATGCCACTGAAGCTTTCTTT
-,TRBJ2-3,TRBV19,-,CASSIWESSTDTQYF,TGTGCCAGTAGTATATGGGAGTCCTCCACAGATACGCAGTATTTT
few,TRBJ1-4,TRBV4-1,-,CASSQDRERYNEKLFF,TGCGCCAGCAGCCAAGACAGGGAAAGGTATAATGAAAAACTGTTTTTT
-,TRBJ1-5,TRBV6-1,-,CASSERVPPYSNQPQHF,TGTGCCAGCAGTGAACGGGTTCCTCCCTATAGCAATCAGCCCCAGCATTTT
few,TRBJ2-2,TRBV7-8,TRBD1,CASSRTGGVTGELFF,TGTGCCAGCAGCCGGACAGGGGGCGTCACCGGGGAGCTGTTTTTT
few,TRBJ2-3,TRBV7-2,-,CASSSDISLGTDTQYF,TGTGCCAGCAGCTCCGACATTTCCTTGGGCACAGATACGCAGTATTTT
-,TRBJ1-5,TRBV6-1,-,CASSSGVRNQPQHF,TGTGCCAGCAGTTCAGGGGTGCGCAATCAGCCCCAGCATTTT
-,TRBJ2-3,TRBV11-2,TRBD2,CASTLRAGGGDTQYF,TGTGCCAGCACCCTCAGAGCGGGAGGAGGAGATACGCAGTATTTT
few,TRBJ2-2,TRBV11-3,TRBD2,CASSLDPSGSSNTGELFF,TGTGCCAGCAGCTTAGATCCTAGCGGGAGTTCGAACACCGGGGAGCTGTTTTTT
-,TRBJ2-7,TRBV2,TRBD1,CASRAGGSDEQYF,TGTGCCAGCAGGGCAGGGGGCAGTGATGAGCAGTACTTC
-,TRBJ2-3,TRBV6-1,TRBD2,CASSDPAGGSTDTQYF,TGTGCCAGCAGTGACCCGGCGGGAGGCAGCACAGATACGCAGTATTTT
-,TRBJ2-2,TRBV5-4,TRBD2,CASSLGGLAVNTGELFF,TGTGCCAGCAGCTTGGGGGGACTAGCGGTAAACACCGGGGAGCTGTTTTTT
-,TRBJ1-5,TRBV4-1,TRBD1,CASSQVQSWTGNQPQHF,TGCGCCAGCAGCCAAGTTCAGAGTTGGACAGGGAATCAGCCCCAGCATTTT
few,TRBJ1-1,TRBV7-9,-,CASSLQGRKAFF,TGTGCCAGCAGCTTACAGGGGCGGAAAGCTTTCTTT
few,TRBJ2-1,TRBV18,TRBD2,CASSGSGAGGYNEQFF,TGTGCCAGCTCCGGTAGCGGGGCGGGAGGATACAATGAGCAGTTCTTC
few,TRBJ1-1,TRBV5-1,TRBD1,CASSQGQSGTEAFF,TGCGCCAGCAGTCAGGGACAGTCGGGCACTGAAGCTTTCTTT
few,TRBJ2-2,TRBV7-9,-,CASSPYTGELFF,TGTGCCAGCAGCCCTTATACCGGGGAGCTGTTTTTT